This T cell receptor (beta chain) was recorded in a study of regulatory T cells in long-lasting Graves disease (dated by TCRdb to about 2021). In terms of the full investigation: In the newly diagnosed Graves' disease group, patients had been taking antithyroid drugs for less than 3 months. Persistent Graves' disease patients were compared with newly diagnosed Graves' disease patients by peripheral blood TCR sequencing and RNA sequencing. The study was registered as a clinical trial and conducted in China. A total of approximately 35 samples were covered by TCR sequencing, comprising roughly 13 persistent and around 20 newly diagnosed Graves' disease patients. General conclusions and limits of the study: Compared with newly diagnosed patients, persistent Graves' disease patients had lower TCR Shannon entropy and fewer highly expanded clones, which suggests clonal expansion. Persistent patients shared more public clonotypes among themselves (around 2,500) than newly diagnosed patients did (approximately 970). Only the TCR beta chain was sequenced and analyzed. As a limitation, the authors acknowledged that the small sample size may reduce accuracy. Only peripheral blood was studied, because thyroid tissue, the primary lesion, was inaccessible. Preferential use of TRBV28, TRBJ1-2 and TRBJ2-5 was observed in persistent disease, whereas TRBV20-1 and TRBJ2-1 were favored in newly diagnosed disease.

The library was made by multiplex PCR. TCRdb records Illumina HiSeq 4000 as the sequencer. TCR beta libraries were built with iRepertoire HTBI primers and Arm-PCR amplification of CDR3 regions. Before sequencing, the PCR products underwent gel purification. As for the original processing: Gene usage analysis of CDR3 amino acid clonotypes relied on the roughly 58 TRBV and 15 or so TRBJ segments identified across samples. COPE and FqMerger were used to merge the filtered high-quality paired reads into contigs. BLAST was used to align contigs to IMGT TRBV, TRBD and TRBJ reference genes, and CDR3 was defined according to IMGT. Any clonotype with a frequency above 0.1% was classified as a highly expanded clone. Repertoire diversity was measured by Shannon entropy, and V-J evenness by the Gini coefficient. Public clonotypes were defined as clonotypes shared by more than one individual. The public reads were run again by TCRdb, first through fastp at Q25 and then through MiXCR, and only productive beta chains were kept. Entries that share a CDR3 protein sequence are merged under the most common genes and DNA. These V and J calls are TCRdb output, not the study's own analysis. The sample yields 200,000 to 250,000 distinct CDR3 sequences; 20% were counted once. In total, the top ten clones hold approximately 13% of the sample.

From cysteine to phenylalanine, the CDR3 is 15 amino acids long. Only the CDR3 portion is preserved as DNA: 45 bases, with reading frame beginning at the first base. According to the germline V gene, CDR1 reads LGHNT and CDR2 reads FRNRAP. The germline V end is reduced by 6 bases and the J end by 2 bases; junction bases left unmatched: 6. This clonotype was seen repeatedly, ten times or more. Its antigen remains undetermined. The input lacks base qualities; no much larger clone sits a single base away. The time point label, read with the paper, signifies: newly diagnosed GD, antithyroid drugs for less than 3 months. For both TCR sequencing and RNA sequencing, RNA was extracted from PBMCs in TRIzol. Graves' disease was diagnosed according to American Thyroid Association guidelines. Recruitment of patients was carried out at an endocrinology department in Xi'an, China. Each patient gave 7 to 9.5 milliliters of peripheral blood, collected in an EDTA anticoagulant tube. Ficoll Paque Plus density gradient separation was used to isolate PBMCs, and no additional T cell sorting was done. RNA quality was checked with an Agilent 2100 Bioanalyzer and agarose gel, and concentration with a NanoDrop 2000.

The TCR sequence derives from a female donor with Graves disease. The sample in question was peripheral blood mononuclear cells (PBMCs), obtained at new diagnosis, from a patient treated with antithyroid drugs. This chain is built from TRBV12-5 and TRBJ2-3, with 9 middle bases fitting TRBD2. The CDR3 here reads CASGPAGGHTDTQYF. Read as DNA, the sequence is TGTGCTAGTGGGCCAGCGGGGGGACACACAGATACGCAGTATTTT.